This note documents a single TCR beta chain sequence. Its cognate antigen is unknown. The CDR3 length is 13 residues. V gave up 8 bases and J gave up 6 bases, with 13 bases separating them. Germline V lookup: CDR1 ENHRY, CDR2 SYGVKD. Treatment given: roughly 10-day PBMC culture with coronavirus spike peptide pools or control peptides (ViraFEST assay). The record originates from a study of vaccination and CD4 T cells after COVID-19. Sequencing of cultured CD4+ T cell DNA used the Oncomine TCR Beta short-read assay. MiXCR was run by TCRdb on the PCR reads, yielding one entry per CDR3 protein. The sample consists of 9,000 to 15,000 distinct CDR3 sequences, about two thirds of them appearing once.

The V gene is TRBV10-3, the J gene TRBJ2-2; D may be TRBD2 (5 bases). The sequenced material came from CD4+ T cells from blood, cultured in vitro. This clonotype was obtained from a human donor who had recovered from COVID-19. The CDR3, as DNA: TGTGCCATCGGGGAGCGGACCCCCGGGGAGCTGTTTTTT. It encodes CAIGERTPGELFF.